These 26 T cell receptor beta chains share one sample of origin, sequenced in a study of T cells after yellow fever vaccination. TCRdb called the 5' RACE reads again in MiXCR, with one record for every CDR3 protein. The sample lists 600,000 to 750,000 distinct CDR3 sequences, roughly 12% seen once, with 15% in the top ten. The specimen was PBMCs, collected on the day of the yellow fever booster vaccination. These receptors all stem from a man aged 25-45 years who received the YFV17D yellow fever vaccine.

The chain is built from TRBV18 and TRBJ2-7, with D perhaps TRBD1 or TRBD2 (5 bases each). Germline CDR1 is KGHSH and CDR2 is LQKENI. The CDR3 has 15 residues. Between the trimmed V and J ends, which lost 3 bases and 3 bases, there was a span of 15 bases. CDR3 protein: CASSPPGLGGYEQYF. The CDR3 region has the DNA TGTGCCAGCTCACCTCCGGGGCTAGGAGGCTACGAGCAGTACTTC.

This chain links TRBV2 with TRBJ2-7, with 9 bases lining up with TRBD1. CDR3 size: 13 residues. The germline V gene has CDR1 SNHLY and CDR2 FYNNEI. Trimming cost V 4 bases and J 5 bases; bases outside gene matches: 3. CDR3 region: CASSGRTGDEQYF. The CDR3 DNA follows: TGTGCCAGCAGTGGTAGGACAGGGGACGAGCAGTACTTC.

Ten or more counts support this clonotype. The chain employs TRBV6-2 or TRBV6-3 and TRBJ2-7; 7 bases are a match to TRBD2. The CDR3 is 14 amino acids. The V gene's germline CDR1 is MNHEY and CDR2 SVGEGT. Trimming took 0 bases from V and 3 from J; bases not matched to a gene: 2. The CDR3 region has the DNA TGTGCCAGCAGTTACTCGACGGGAGGCTACGAGCAGTACTTC. This gives the protein CASSYSTGGYEQYF.

This clonotype has a handful of counts. The chain recombines TRBV10-3 with TRBJ2-6, with TRBD2 identical over 10 bases. With 0 bases clipped from V and 2 bases from J, the junction kept 4 bases outside the gene matches. The CDR3 totals 18 residues. CDR1 and CDR2 from the germline V gene are ENHRY and SYGVKD. CDR3 in DNA: TGTGCCATCAGTGAGTCTTCGGGACTAGCGACTGGGGCCAACGTCCTGACTTTC. As protein: CAISESSGLATGANVLTF.

Only a few counts were recorded for this clonotype. The chain carries TRBV4-3 and TRBJ1-5; no definite D call. The CDR3 is 16 amino acids. Trimming stripped 3 bases from V and 4 bases from J, with 16 bases between. Germline CDR1 LGHNA, CDR2 YSLEER. The CDR3: CASSQTFVPMNQPQHF. The CDR3 DNA reads TGCGCCAGCAGCCAGACGTTTGTACCGATGAATCAGCCCCAGCATTTT.

This clonotype was seen only a few times. The chain employs TRBV10-2 and TRBJ2-5; 10 bases agree with TRBD2. The germline V gene encodes CDR1 WSHSY and CDR2 SAAADI. Trimming took 8 bases from V and 1 from J; bases not matched to a gene: 13. CDR3 length equals 17 residues. CDR3 nucleotide sequence: TGCGCCAGCTCCCGCGACAGACTAGCGGGTCCCCAAGAGACCCAGTACTTC. It is translated as CASSRDRLAGPQETQYF.

This sequence joins TRBV12-3 or TRBV12-4 and TRBJ2-3, with 8 positions matching TRBD2. V was pared by 3 bases and J by 0 bases, with 2 bases of the junction left unmatched. The CDR3 extends over 15 amino acids. The CDR3 here is CASSLRTSSTDTQYF. The CDR3, as DNA: TGTGCCAGCAGTTTGCGGACTAGCAGCACAGATACGCAGTATTTT.

The chain joins TRBV7-2 to TRBJ2-2; no clear D. From germline, CDR1 is SGHTA and CDR2 FQGNSA. This CDR3 spans 17 amino acids. Trimming removed 0 bases at V and 5 bases at J, with 16 bases between. The CDR3 sequence is CASSLASPPLRTGELFF. The CDR3 nucleotides are TGTGCCAGCAGCTTAGCGTCCCCCCCGCTGCGGACCGGGGAGCTGTTTTTT.

This clonotype was detected only a few times. The gene calls are TRBV23-1 and TRBJ2-2, with TRBD2 matching 7 bases. TRBV23-1 is sorted into the ORF group, with uncertain function. The CDR3 extends over 19 amino acids. With V trimmed by 1 base and J by 6 bases, 17 bases remained unmatched. CDR3 amino acids: CASSQFKGGSIRVAGELFF. In nucleotides, the CDR3 is TGCGCCAGCAGTCAATTTAAGGGCGGGAGTATTCGAGTTGCCGGGGAGCTGTTTTTT.

The chain recombines TRBV7-2 with TRBJ1-5; TRBD1 matches at 9 bases. The CDR3 contains 14 residues. In germline, CDR1 is SGHTA, CDR2 FQGNSA. V trimming: 5 bases; J trimming: 4 bases; junction bases outside the gene matches: 3. In DNA, the CDR3 is TGTGCCAGCAGCATGGACAGGGGTAATCAGCCCCAGCATTTT. Its translation is CASSMDRGNQPQHF.

The chain recombines TRBV10-3 with TRBJ2-1; D is undetermined. V shed 8 bases and J shed 2 bases, with 16 bases lying between them. From germline, CDR1 is ENHRY and CDR2 SYGVKD. The CDR3 is made up of 15 amino acids. The CDR3 loop is CAIGPGPRTYNEQFF. The CDR3 DNA reads as TGTGCCATCGGCCCCGGGCCTAGGACCTACAATGAGCAGTTCTTC.

The V and J genes are TRBV7-2 and TRBJ2-3, with a tentative D call TRBD2 (6 bases). CDR1 is SGHTA, CDR2 FQGNSA, per germline. The CDR3 covers 15 residues. Between the trimmed V and J ends, which lost 2 bases and 0 bases, there was a span of 9 bases. CDR3 loop: CASSLMGLSTDTQYF. In DNA form, the CDR3 reads TGTGCCAGCAGCTTAATGGGACTCAGCACAGATACGCAGTATTTT.

This clonotype was detected a few times. The chain recombines TRBV20-1 with TRBJ1-4; unclear D gene. Germline CDR1 and CDR2: DFQATT and SNEGSKA (reference sequence). V was clipped by 4 bases and J by 4 bases, with 13 bases between them. The CDR3 loop spans 14 amino acids. CDR3 DNA sequence: TGCAGTGCTACCCTCACAGATAATAATGAAAAACTGTTTTTT. Its translation: CSATLTDNNEKLFF.

This chain uses TRBV28 with TRBJ2-2; D gene uncertain. The CDR3 extends over 15 amino acids. Germline V gene lookup returns CDR1 MDHEN and CDR2 SYDVKM. Trimming pared 5 bases from V and 0 bases from J, leaving 10 bases between. This chain's CDR3 is CASSILRANTGELFF. DNA of the CDR3: TGTGCCAGCAGTATTTTGCGAGCGAACACCGGGGAGCTGTTTTTT.

The sample holds a few counts of this clonotype. The DNA for the CDR3 is TGCAGCGTTTCGGGGTCGGGGACCCAAGAGACCCAGTACTTC. Residues: CSVSGSGTQETQYF. The chain couples TRBV29-1 to TRBJ2-5; D may be TRBD1 or TRBD2 (5 bases each). The CDR3 length is 14 residues. The V and J ends lost 5 bases and 1 base respectively, with 14 bases between them. Germline V gene lookup returns CDR1 SQVTM and CDR2 ANQGSEA.

This chain connects TRBV19 to TRBJ2-2; 9 bases are shared with TRBD1. Germline CDR1 reads LNHDA; CDR2 reads SQIVND (reference sequence). The ends lost 1 base at V and 5 bases at J; junction bases unmatched: 2. The CDR3 is 15 residues long. CDR3 sequence (DNA): TGTGCCAGTAGTATAGGGACAGGGGTTACCGGGGAGCTGTTTTTT. This translates into CASSIGTGVTGELFF. Drawing the rest from reference TRBV19 and TRBJ2-2, the complete variable domain is DGGITQSPKYLFRKEGQNVTLSCEQNLNHDAMYWYRQDPGQGLRLIYYSQIVNDFQKGDIAEGYSVSREKKESFPLTVTSAQKNPTAFYLCASSIGTGVTGELFFGEGSRLTVL.

The chain joins TRBV4-2 to TRBJ2-7, with 9 bases matching TRBD2. J lost 5 bases, V lost 2 bases, and 7 bases had no gene match. Germline V gene lookup returns CDR1 LGHNA and CDR2 YNFKEQ. The CDR3 loop spans 15 amino acids. CDR3 amino acids: CASSQPIAGVNEQYF. CDR3 nucleotides: TGTGCCAGCAGCCAACCCATAGCGGGAGTGAACGAGCAGTACTTC.

This clonotype was picked up a small number of times. This chain uses TRBV2 with TRBJ2-7, with D possibly matching TRBD1 (7 bases). The CDR3 totals 17 residues. Germline CDR1 is SNHLY and CDR2 is FYNNEI. V lost 8 bases to trimming and J lost 5 bases, with 28 bases between them. The DNA for the CDR3 is TGTGCCAGCGCTCGCGGGGCAGGGGGTAGAAGCCGCGACGAGCAGTACTTC. This gives the protein CASARGAGGRSRDEQYF.

This clonotype was seen only a few times. This chain links TRBV20-1 with TRBJ2-3, with a tentative D call TRBD2 (5 bases). CDR3 length equals 14 residues. From germline, CDR1 is DFQATT and CDR2 SNEGSKA (reference sequence). Deletions cut 6 bases from V and 2 bases from J, with 15 bases between. The chain's CDR3 is CSATGRQATDTQYF. CDR3 in DNA: TGCAGTGCCACGGGAAGGCAAGCCACAGATACGCAGTATTTT.

The chain carries TRBV7-2 and TRBJ2-1; 8 bases fit TRBD2. The CDR3 runs to 16 residues. Germline V lookup: CDR1 SGHTA, CDR2 FQGNSA. V shed 1 base and J 6 bases; nucleotides not matched to a gene: 8. CDR3 sequence (DNA): TGTGCCAGCAGCTTAGACACGCTAGCGGGCGTCAATGAGCAGTTCTTC. As protein: CASSLDTLAGVNEQFF.

This clonotype has only one observation. V gene TRBV24-1 combines with J gene TRBJ2-1; 14 bases are a match to TRBD2. J gave up 8 bases and V 2 bases, and 4 bases lay outside the gene matches. The CDR3 length is 16 residues. Germline-derived CDR1 and CDR2 are KGHDR and SFDVKD. CDR3 region: CATSDSGLAGGDEQFF. The CDR3, as DNA: TGTGCCACCAGTGATTCCGGACTAGCGGGAGGCGATGAGCAGTTCTTC.

The chain links TRBV28 to TRBJ1-3, with D possibly TRBD1 on 5 matching bases. Germline V lookup: CDR1 MDHEN, CDR2 SYDVKM. The CDR3 covers 16 residues. Trimming took off 6 bases at V and 5 bases at J, with 20 bases between the two ends. The CDR3 coding sequence is TGTGCCAGCAGGAAGAAGACCGACAGCTCGAGAAACACCATATATTTT. As protein: CASRKKTDSSRNTIYF. The entire variable domain, with the rest obtained from reference TRBV28 and TRBJ1-3, is as follows: DVKVTQSSRYLVKRTGEKVFLECVQDMDHENMFWYRQDPGLGLRLIYFSYDVKMKEKGDIPEGYSVSREKKERFSLILESASTNQTSMYLCASRKKTDSSRNTIYFGEGSWLTVV.

This chain joins TRBV20-1 and TRBJ2-1; tentatively, D is TRBD1 (6 bases). The CDR3 consists of 14 residues. Germline V lookup: CDR1 DFQATT, CDR2 SNEGSKA (reference sequence). V was cut by 4 bases and J by 8 bases, with 18 bases left in between. The CDR3 sequence is CSATTGQGVDEQFF. DNA for the CDR3: TGCAGTGCTACGACAGGCCAAGGGGTGGATGAGCAGTTCTTC.

This clonotype has only a few counts. This CDR3 is CASSYSGSGSSYEQFF. The CDR3 DNA is TGTGCCAGCAGTTACTCGGGTAGCGGGAGTTCGTATGAGCAGTTCTTC. V usage is TRBV6-5 and J usage is TRBJ2-1; 9 bases line up with TRBD2. The CDR3 extends over 16 amino acids. J was trimmed by 8 bases and V by 0 bases; bases with no gene match: 8. Germline values: CDR1 MNHEY, CDR2 SVGAGI.

This clonotype has a handful of counts. This chain uses TRBV7-3 with TRBJ2-3; no reliable D call. CDR1 and CDR2 from the germline V gene are SGHTA and FQGTGA. There are 16 residues in the CDR3. V dropped 3 bases and J dropped 2 bases, with 15 bases sitting between them. The CDR3 spells CASSFWTRNATDTQYF. Here the CDR3 DNA reads TGTGCCAGCAGCTTTTGGACCAGAAACGCCACAGATACGCAGTATTTT. The entire variable domain, with the rest obtained from reference TRBV7-3 and TRBJ2-3, is as follows: GAGVSQTPSNKVTEKGKYVELRCDPISGHTALYWYRQSLGQGPEFLIYFQGTGAADDSGLPNDRFFAVRPEGSVSTLKIQRTERGDSAVYLCASSFWTRNATDTQYFGPGTRLTVL.

This clonotype was counted between two and nine times. The rearrangement links TRBV24-1 to TRBJ2-1; 7 positions match TRBD1. Germline V CDR1 and CDR2: KGHDR, SFDVKD. Unmatched junction bases numbered 5, after V lost 3 bases and J lost 1 base. The CDR3 is made up of 16 amino acids. In DNA, the CDR3 is TGTGCCACCAGTGATGACAGGGTGGGGTCCTACAATGAGCAGTTCTTC. It specifies CATSDDRVGSYNEQFF.